The rows below give T cell receptor beta chains drawn from one sample of a study of human T cells and chemical hapten exposure. TCRdb recomputed calls from the RACE reads with MiXCR, one row per CDR3 protein. The data show 65,000 to 95,000 distinct CDR3 sequences, approximately 6.6% seen once. The sample in question was whole blood, obtained in connection with sensitization to the hapten diphenylcyclopropenone (DPC). The receptors stem from a woman aged 30 to 39 with alopecia areata. Some clones in this sample may be carry-over from other donors' samples. The CDR3 runs from the conserved cysteine through the conserved F or W. The D gene is left open where the match is weak. For some rows the clone size is stated as once, few or many, or as a class when expanded; others skip it.

clone_size j_call v_call d_call cdr3_aa cdr3_nt
NA TRBJ1-2 TRBV19 NA CASSRDGANYGYTF TGTGCCAGTAGTCGCGACGGAGCTAACTATGGCTACACCTTC
NA TRBJ1-1 TRBV2 NA CASSEGVGGRSEAFF TGTGCCAGCAGTGAAGGGGTAGGGGGGCGAAGTGAAGCTTTCTTT
NA TRBJ1-2 TRBV29-1 NA CSVDGRDYGYTF TGCAGCGTTGATGGCAGGGACTATGGCTACACCTTC
many TRBJ2-2 TRBV5-6 NA CASSLQGNLLSSTGELFF TGTGCCAGCAGCTTGCAGGGAAACCTATTGAGTAGCACCGGGGAGCTGTTTTTT
once TRBJ2-2 TRBV19 NA CASIPPGAGELFF TGTGCCAGTATCCCCCCAGGGGCCGGGGAGCTGTTTTTT
few TRBJ2-3 TRBV7-2 TRBD2 CASSSQAGGRRDTQYF TGTGCCAGCAGCTCTCAAGCGGGGGGGCGCAGAGATACGCAGTATTTT
few TRBJ1-1 TRBV20-1 NA CSVANRLNTEAFF TGCAGTGTCGCTAACAGACTGAACACTGAAGCTTTCTTT
many TRBJ2-3 TRBV20-1 NA CSAREVGGVRGADTQYF TGCAGTGCTAGAGAGGTGGGCGGGGTCAGAGGGGCAGATACGCAGTATTTT
NA TRBJ2-1 TRBV12-3/TRBV12-4 TRBD1 CASSLVQGANEQFF TGTGCCAGCAGTTTAGTGCAGGGGGCGAATGAGCAGTTCTTC
many TRBJ1-2 TRBV6-5 NA CASSYERGGSGYTF TGTGCCAGCAGTTATGAGCGGGGAGGTAGTGGCTACACCTTC
many TRBJ2-3 TRBV6-4 TRBD2 CASSTSGGATDTQYF TGTGCCAGCAGTACGAGCGGGGGGGCAACAGATACGCAGTATTTT
many TRBJ2-5 TRBV23-1 NA CASSHPGRGYQETQYF TGCGCCAGCAGTCACCCGGGACGGGGGTACCAAGAGACCCAGTACTTC
NA TRBJ2-7 TRBV5-5 TRBD1 CASSRDRTYEQYF TGTGCCAGCAGCCGGGACAGAACCTACGAGCAGTACTTC
NA TRBJ1-1 TRBV20-1 NA CSASGSGTLNTEAFF TGCAGTGCTAGTGGCTCGGGGACGCTGAACACTGAAGCTTTCTTT
many TRBJ2-3 TRBV7-9 NA CASSFQGTDTQYF TGTGCCAGCAGCTTCCAGGGGACAGATACGCAGTATTTT
many TRBJ1-4 TRBV7-9 TRBD1 CASSSGTGVEKLFF TGTGCCAGCAGCTCCGGGACAGGGGTCGAAAAACTGTTTTTT
many TRBJ1-2 TRBV5-1 NA CASSAGGQATNYGYTF TGCGCCAGCAGCGCTGGTGGGCAGGCTACTAACTATGGCTACACCTTC
NA TRBJ2-3 TRBV12-3/TRBV12-4 TRBD2 CASSLGTSGGRTDTQYF TGTGCCAGCAGTTTGGGGACTAGCGGGGGGCGCACAGATACGCAGTATTTT
few TRBJ2-1 TRBV6-1 TRBD2 CASIPGTRTTEQFF TGTGCCAGCATACCCGGGACTAGGACTACTGAGCAGTTCTTC
many TRBJ1-4 TRBV2 NA CASRADASANEKLFF TGTGCCAGCCGGGCGGACGCCTCGGCGAATGAAAAACTGTTTTTT
NA TRBJ2-1 TRBV25-1 NA CASSETASYEQFF TGTGCCAGCAGCGAGACTGCATCCTACGAGCAGTTCTTC
few TRBJ1-1 TRBV18 NA CASSPSGPTGKTEAFF TGTGCCAGCTCACCATCCGGCCCAACCGGAAAAACTGAAGCTTTCTTT